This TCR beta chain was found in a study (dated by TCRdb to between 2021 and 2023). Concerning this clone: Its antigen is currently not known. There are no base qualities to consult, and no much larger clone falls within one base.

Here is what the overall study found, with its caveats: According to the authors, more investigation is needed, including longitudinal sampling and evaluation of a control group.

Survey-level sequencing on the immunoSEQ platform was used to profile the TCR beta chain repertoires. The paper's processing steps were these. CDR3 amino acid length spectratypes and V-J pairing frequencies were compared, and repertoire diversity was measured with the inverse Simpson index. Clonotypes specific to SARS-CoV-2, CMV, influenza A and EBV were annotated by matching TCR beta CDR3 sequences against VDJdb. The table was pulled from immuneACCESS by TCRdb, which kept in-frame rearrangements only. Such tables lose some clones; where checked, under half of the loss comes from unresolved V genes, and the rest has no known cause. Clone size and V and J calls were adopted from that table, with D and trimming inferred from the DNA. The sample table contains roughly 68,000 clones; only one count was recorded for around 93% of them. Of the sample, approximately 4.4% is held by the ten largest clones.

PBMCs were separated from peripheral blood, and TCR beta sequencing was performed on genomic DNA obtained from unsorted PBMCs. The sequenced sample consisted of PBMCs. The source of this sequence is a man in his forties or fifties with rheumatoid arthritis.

The CDR3 loop reads CASSHDRKNTEAFF. The nucleotide sequence is given as TGTGCCAGCTCTCATGACAGGAAGAACACTGAAGCTTTCTTT. The rearrangement joined TRBV18 to TRBJ1-1, with TRBD1 perhaps the D gene, on 6 matching bases. Per the germline V gene, KGHSH is the CDR1 and LQKENI is the CDR2. Reading from cysteine to phenylalanine, the CDR3 counts 14 amino acids. Kept here is only the CDR3 DNA, which spans 42 bases and is read in frame from base 1. V drops 6 bases and J drops 1 base, leaving 12 bases in between.